The clone carrying this T cell receptor beta chain showed up just a few times. Antigen unknown. Germline V gives CDR1 MNHEY, CDR2 SVGAGI. V was clipped by 0 bases and J by 5 bases, with 23 bases between them. CDR3 length equals 18 residues. These data come from a study of identical twins. Points from the study as a whole: Memory repertoires lacked the insertion deficit that abundant cord blood beta clonotypes showed. Out-of-frame alpha sequences that twins shared showed excess low generation probability.

Via MiXCR, TCRdb re-called the 5' RACE reads, giving one row per CDR3 protein. The data contain 500,000 or so distinct CDR3 sequences, roughly a fifth of them seen just once; the ten biggest clones take up roughly 0.91%. These data are also associated with another study on T cells expressing NK-cell markers.

The sample consisted of CD4+ T cells sorted from blood. This receptor was obtained from a young woman in good health. V and J are TRBV6-5 and TRBJ2-7; tentatively, D is TRBD1 (5 bases). The CDR3: CASSYSSPRASGQNEQYF. CDR3 bases: TGTGCCAGCAGTTACTCGTCCCCCAGGGCAAGTGGGCAAAACGAGCAGTACTTC.